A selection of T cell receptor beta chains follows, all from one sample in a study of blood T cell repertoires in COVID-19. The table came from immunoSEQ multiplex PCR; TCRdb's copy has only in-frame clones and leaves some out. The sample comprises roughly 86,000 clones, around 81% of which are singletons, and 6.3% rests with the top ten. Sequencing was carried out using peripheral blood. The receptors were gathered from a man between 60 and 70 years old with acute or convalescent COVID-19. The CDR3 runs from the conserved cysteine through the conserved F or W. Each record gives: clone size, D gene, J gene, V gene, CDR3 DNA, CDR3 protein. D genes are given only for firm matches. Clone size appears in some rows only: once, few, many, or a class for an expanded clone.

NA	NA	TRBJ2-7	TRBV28	TGTGCCAGCAGTTTAATAATTCCGGGGTCCTACGAGCAGTACTTC	CASSLIIPGSYEQYF
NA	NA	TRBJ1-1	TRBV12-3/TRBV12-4	TGTGCCAGCAGTTTATGGGGGCTTGAAGCTTTCTTT	CASSLWGLEAFF
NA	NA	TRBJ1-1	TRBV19	TGTGCCACCCAAGACGGGGGTTCTGAAGCTTTCTTT	CATQDGGSEAFF
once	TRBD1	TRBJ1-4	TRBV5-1	TGCGCCAGCAGCAGCAGGGGGCGGGATGAAAAACTGTTTTTT	CASSSRGRDEKLFF
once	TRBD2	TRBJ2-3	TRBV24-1	TGTGCCACCAGTGACCCTAGCGGGGGGGTCACAGATACGCAGTATTTT	CATSDPSGGVTDTQYF
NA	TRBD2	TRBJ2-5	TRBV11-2	TGTGCCAGCAGCCCTAGACTGGCAGGGGGACTAGCAGAGACCCAGTACTTC	CASSPRLAGGLAETQYF
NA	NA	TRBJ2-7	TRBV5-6	TGTGCCAGCAGCTTTGGACAGAGCGTGTACGAGCAGTACTTC	CASSFGQSVYEQYF
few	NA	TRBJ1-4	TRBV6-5	TGTGCCAGCAGTTACCAAACAGCAACTAATGAAAAACTGTTTTTT	CASSYQTATNEKLFF
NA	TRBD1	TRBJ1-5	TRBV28	TGTGCCAGCAGTTCGGGACAGATCTTAAATCAGCCCCAGCATTTT	CASSSGQILNQPQHF
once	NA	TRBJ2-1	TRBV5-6	TGTGCCAGCAGCTCAATGGATTACAGCTCCTACAATGAGCAGTTCTTC	CASSSMDYSSYNEQFF
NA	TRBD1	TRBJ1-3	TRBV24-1	TGTGCCACCAGTGATGAAGCCCGACAGGGTCTCGACTCTGGAAACACCATATATTTT	CATSDEARQGLDSGNTIYF
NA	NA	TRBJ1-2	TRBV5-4	TGTGCCAGCAGCTTGGCCAGTTGGGAGGCTGGTGGCTACACCTTC	CASSLASWEAGGYTF
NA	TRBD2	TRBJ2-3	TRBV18	TGTGCCAGCTCACCGAGGACGGTAGCGGGAGGCACAGATACGCAGTATTTT	CASSPRTVAGGTDTQYF
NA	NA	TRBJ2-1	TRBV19	TGTGCCAGTACCCTGGGACTGGCACCCTACAATGAGCAGTTCTTC	CASTLGLAPYNEQFF
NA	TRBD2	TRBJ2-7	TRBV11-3	TGTGCCAGCAGCTTATCCGGACTAGGCTACGAGCAGTACTTC	CASSLSGLGYEQYF
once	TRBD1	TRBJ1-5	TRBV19	TGTGCCAGTAGTATCGACGGGACAGGGGGCCGAAGCAATCAGTCCCAGCATTTT	CASSIDGTGGRSNQSQHF
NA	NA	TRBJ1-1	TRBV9	TGTGCCAGCAGCGGGGCCAACACTGAAGCTTTCTTT	CASSGANTEAFF
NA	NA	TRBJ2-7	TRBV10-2	TGCGCCAGCAGTGGCGAAAGTTACTACGAGCAGTACTTC	CASSGESYYEQYF
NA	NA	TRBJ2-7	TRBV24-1	TGTGCCACCAGTGAAGGACATAGCATCTACGAGCAGTACTTC	CATSEGHSIYEQYF
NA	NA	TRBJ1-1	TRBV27	TGTGCCAGCAGTTTAAAGGGGTTGTACACTGAAGCTTTCTTT	CASSLKGLYTEAFF
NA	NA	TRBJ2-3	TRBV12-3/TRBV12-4	TGTGCCAGCAGTTTAGGACAGACAGATACGCAGTATTTT	CASSLGQTDTQYF
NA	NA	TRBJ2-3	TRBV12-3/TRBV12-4	TGTGCCAGCAGTTTAAGAGGCACAGATACGCAGTATTTT	CASSLRGTDTQYF